This paragraph covers one TCR beta chain sequence. Its specificity is not known. The sample originates from a study of CD4 T cells in relation to SARS-CoV-2 and coronaviruses. About the study: Convalescent patients had median age 38.5 years, range about 20 to 80. Of the patients, 7 or 8 were male, a few female, two Hispanic.

Findings and limits, study-wide: SARS-CoV-2-driven expansion was significantly weaker in crossreactive than monoreactive clones.

The CDR3 consists of 13 residues. Deletions cut 0 bases from V and 4 bases from J, with 7 bases between. Germline CDR1 and CDR2: LNHNV and YYDKDF (reference sequence). Naive and memory CD4+ T cells were cultured with CEF, then survey-sequenced. Sequenced by immunoSEQ multiplex PCR; TCRdb stores in-frame clones only, minus some. This table has 38,000 or so clones, over 75% appearing once. The receptor was derived from an adult with COVID-19. The sample taken for sequencing was memory CD4+ T cells from PBMCs, cultured in vitro. This chain links TRBV15 with TRBJ2-7; no definite D call. CDR3 protein: CATSRDYRYEQYF. As DNA, the CDR3 is TGTGCCACCAGCAGAGATTATCGATACGAGCAGTACTTC.